This T cell receptor (beta chain) was observed in a study of blood T cell repertoires in COVID-19. Study information: T cells, B-cell-depleted T cells, or PBMCs provided the cDNA or gDNA that served as material.

Germline V gene data show CDR1 as SGHDN and CDR2 as FVKESK. V was trimmed by 0 bases and J by 0 bases, leaving 3 bases between them. There are 13 residues in the CDR3. TCRdb's copy holds only in-frame clones and misses some; the assay was immunoSEQ multiplex PCR. The table shows more than 350,000 clones, with roughly 90% occurring only once. The chain carries TRBV14 and TRBJ2-7; D unclear. The source material was PBMCs or T cells enriched from blood (not recorded which). This TCR derives from a woman aged 18 to 35 who had been exposed to COVID-19. In DNA form, the CDR3 reads TGTGCCAGCAGCCAAGACAACTCCTACGAGCAGTACTTC. Amino acid sequence: CASSQDNSYEQYF. Together with reference TRBV14 and TRBJ2-7, the CDR3 gives the full variable domain: EAGVTQFPSHSVIEKGQTVTLRCDPISGHDNLYWYRRVMGKEIKFLLHFVKESKQDESGMPNNRFLAERTGGTYSTLKVQPAELEDSGVYFCASSQDNSYEQYFGPGTRLTVT.